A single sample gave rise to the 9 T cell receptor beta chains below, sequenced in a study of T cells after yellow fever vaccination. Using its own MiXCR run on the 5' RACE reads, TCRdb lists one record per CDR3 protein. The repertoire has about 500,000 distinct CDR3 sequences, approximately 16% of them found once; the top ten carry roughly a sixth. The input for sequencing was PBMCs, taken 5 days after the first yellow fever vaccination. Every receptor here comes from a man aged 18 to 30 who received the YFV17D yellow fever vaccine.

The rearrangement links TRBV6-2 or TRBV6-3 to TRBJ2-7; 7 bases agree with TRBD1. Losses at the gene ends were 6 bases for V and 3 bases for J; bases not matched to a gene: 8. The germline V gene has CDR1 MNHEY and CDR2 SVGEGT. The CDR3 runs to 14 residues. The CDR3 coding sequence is TGTGCCAGCAGCCGGGACAGAGCGAACTACGAGCAGTACTTC. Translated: CASSRDRANYEQYF.

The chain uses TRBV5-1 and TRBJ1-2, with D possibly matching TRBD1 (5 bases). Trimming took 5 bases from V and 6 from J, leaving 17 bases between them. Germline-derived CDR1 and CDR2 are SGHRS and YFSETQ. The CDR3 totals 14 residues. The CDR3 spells CASSPEGQGNGYTF. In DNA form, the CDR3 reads TGCGCCAGCAGTCCCGAGGGCCAGGGCAATGGCTACACCTTC. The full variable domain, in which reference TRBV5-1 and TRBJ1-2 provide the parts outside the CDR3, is KAGVTQTPRYLIKTRGQQVTLSCSPISGHRSVSWYQQTPGQGLQFLFEYFSETQRNKGNFPGRFSGRQFSNSRSEMNVSTLELGDSALYLCASSPEGQGNGYTFGSGTRLTVV.

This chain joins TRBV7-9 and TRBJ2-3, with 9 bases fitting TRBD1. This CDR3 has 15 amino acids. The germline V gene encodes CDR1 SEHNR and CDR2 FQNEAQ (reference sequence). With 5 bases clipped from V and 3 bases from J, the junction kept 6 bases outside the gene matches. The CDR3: CASSRRDRETDTQYF. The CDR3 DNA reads TGTGCCAGCAGCCGCCGGGACAGGGAAACAGATACGCAGTATTTT. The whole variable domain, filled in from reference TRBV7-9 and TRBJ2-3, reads DTGVSQNPRHKITKRGQNVTFRCDPISEHNRLYWYRQTLGQGPEFLTYFQNEAQLEKSRLLSDRFSAERPKGSFSTLEIQRTEQGDSAMYLCASSRRDRETDTQYFGPGTRLTVL.

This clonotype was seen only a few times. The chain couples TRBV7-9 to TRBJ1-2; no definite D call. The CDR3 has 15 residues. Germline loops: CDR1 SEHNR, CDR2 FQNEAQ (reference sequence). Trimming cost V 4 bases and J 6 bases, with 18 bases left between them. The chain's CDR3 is CASSSLPFPRHGYTF. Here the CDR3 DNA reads TGTGCCAGCAGCTCTTTGCCCTTCCCGCGGCATGGCTACACCTTC.

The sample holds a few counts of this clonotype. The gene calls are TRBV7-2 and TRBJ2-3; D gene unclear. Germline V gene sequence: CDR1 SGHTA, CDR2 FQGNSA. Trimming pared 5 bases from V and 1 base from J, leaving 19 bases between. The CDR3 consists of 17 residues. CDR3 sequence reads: CASSPSMNAPGTDTQYF. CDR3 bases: TGTGCCAGCAGCCCGAGTATGAACGCTCCCGGCACAGATACGCAGTATTTT.

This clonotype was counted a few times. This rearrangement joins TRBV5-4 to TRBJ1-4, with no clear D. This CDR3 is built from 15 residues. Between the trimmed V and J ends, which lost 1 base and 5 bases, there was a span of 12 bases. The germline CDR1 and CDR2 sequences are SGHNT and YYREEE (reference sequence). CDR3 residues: CASSLRADPNEKLFF. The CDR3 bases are TGTGCCAGCAGCTTGAGGGCCGACCCGAATGAAAAACTGTTTTTT.

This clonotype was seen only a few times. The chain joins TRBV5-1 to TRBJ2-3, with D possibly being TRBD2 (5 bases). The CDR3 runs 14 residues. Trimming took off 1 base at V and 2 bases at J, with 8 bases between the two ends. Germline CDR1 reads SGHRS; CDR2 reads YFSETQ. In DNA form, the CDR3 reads TGCGCCAGCAGCTTGTCAGGACTCACAGATACGCAGTATTTT. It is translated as CASSLSGLTDTQYF.

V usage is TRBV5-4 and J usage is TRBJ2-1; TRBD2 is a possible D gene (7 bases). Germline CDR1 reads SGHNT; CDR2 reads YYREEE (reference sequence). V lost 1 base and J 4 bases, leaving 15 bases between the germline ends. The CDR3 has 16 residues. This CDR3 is CASSLSGGGAYNEQFF. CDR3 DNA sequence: TGTGCCAGCAGCTTGAGTGGCGGGGGCGCTTACAATGAGCAGTTCTTC. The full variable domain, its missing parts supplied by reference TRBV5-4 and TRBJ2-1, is ETGVTQSPTHLIKTRGQQVTLRCSSQSGHNTVSWYQQALGQGPQFIFQYYREEENGRGNFPPRFSGLQFPNYSSELNVNALELDDSALYLCASSLSGGGAYNEQFFGPGTRLTVL.

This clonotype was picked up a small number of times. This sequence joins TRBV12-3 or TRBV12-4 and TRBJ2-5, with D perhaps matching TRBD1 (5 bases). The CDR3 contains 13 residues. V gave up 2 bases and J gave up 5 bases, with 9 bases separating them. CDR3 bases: TGTGCCAGCAGTTTATGGGGCTCGGAGACCCAGTACTTC. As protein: CASSLWGSETQYF.